The 19 T cell receptor beta chains below all came from one sample that was sequenced in a study of control samples from healthy donors and cancer patients. TCRdb's table, derived via immunoSEQ multiplex PCR, lists solely in-frame clones and lacks some. The table records just over 90,000 clones, 86% of them present only once. Source material: blood. These receptors were obtained from a woman between 45 and 60 years old in good health.

V gene TRBV7-8 combines with J gene TRBJ1-2; the D gene is possibly TRBD1 (6 bases). Germline values: CDR1 SGHVS, CDR2 FQNEAQ. The CDR3 runs 15 residues. Deletions cut 5 bases from V and 2 bases from J, with 15 bases between. The CDR3 DNA sequence: TGTGCCAGCAGCCCCCCGGGACAAGTAAACTATGGCTACACCTTC. This codes for CASSPPGQVNYGYTF.

The rearrangement uses TRBV5-1 and TRBJ2-5; 11 bases are shared with TRBD2. CDR3 length: 16 amino acids. Germline V gene sequence: CDR1 SGHRS, CDR2 YFSETQ. Trimming removed 0 bases from V and 5 bases from J; junction bases left unmatched: 6. CDR3 bases: TGCGCCAGCAGCTTGGTTACTAGCGGGAGCCTTGAGACCCAGTACTTC. This codes for CASSLVTSGSLETQYF.

The chain has TRBV3-1 (or the pseudogene TRBV3-2) and TRBJ2-5, with 13 bases lining up with TRBD2. The CDR3 runs 18 residues. CDR1 LGHDT and CDR2 YNNKEL come from the germline V gene (reference sequence). Trimming cost V 4 bases and J 4 bases; bases outside gene matches: 12. The CDR3 loop is CASSRGTSGIRGIETQYF. CDR3 bases: TGTGCCAGCAGCCGAGGGACTAGCGGGATTCGGGGAATAGAGACCCAGTACTTC.

This clone turned up a few times. The V call is TRBV7-9, the J call TRBJ1-4, with D maybe TRBD1 (5 bases). The CDR3 length is 16 residues. The V end was cut by 2 bases, the J end by 5 bases, with 15 bases between. In germline, CDR1 is SEHNR, CDR2 FQNEAQ (reference sequence). The CDR3 region has the DNA TGTGCCAGCAGCTTACGAGTCGGGACGGTCAATGAAAAACTGTTTTTT. Translated, it gives CASSLRVGTVNEKLFF.

The rearrangement uses TRBV11-3 and TRBJ2-1, with D uncertain. Germline-derived CDR1 and CDR2 are SGHNT and YENEEA. The V end was cut by 5 bases, the J end by 4 bases, with 12 bases between. CDR3 length: 14 residues. CDR3 residues: CASSPSPAYNEQFF. In DNA, the CDR3 is TGTGCCAGCAGCCCCTCCCCTGCGTACAATGAGCAGTTCTTC.

The chain links TRBV6-6 to TRBJ1-3; the D is unclear. In germline, CDR1 is MNHNY, CDR2 SVGAGI (reference sequence). V lost 6 bases and J 0 bases, leaving 12 bases between the germline ends. The CDR3 spans 15 residues. CDR3 bases: TGTGCCAGCAGCAACGGACGGAGCTCTGGAAACACCATATATTTT. Its translation: CASSNGRSSGNTIYF.

The V and J genes are TRBV11-2 and TRBJ2-1; no firm D call. Germline V lookup: CDR1 SGHAT, CDR2 FQNNGV. V lost 1 base and J 4 bases, leaving 11 bases between the germline ends. This CDR3 is 15 amino acids long. CDR3 bases: TGTGCCAGCAGCTTAGGACACAGCGAGTACAATGAGCAGTTCTTC. This gives the protein CASSLGHSEYNEQFF.

The chain joins TRBV3-1 (or the pseudogene TRBV3-2) to TRBJ1-1, with a weak D call TRBD1 (5 bases). V dropped 0 bases and J dropped 0 bases, with 23 bases sitting between them. Germline V gives CDR1 LGHDT, CDR2 YNNKEL (reference sequence). The CDR3 sequence is 20 residues long. For the CDR3, the DNA is TGTGCCAGCAGCCAAGATGGGGCAGCGCCCTTTGCAAAAATGAACACTGAAGCTTTCTTT. Its translation: CASSQDGAAPFAKMNTEAFF.

V gene TRBV6-1 combines with J gene TRBJ2-5; TRBD2 matches at 14 bases. With V trimmed by 6 bases and J by 5 bases, 2 bases remained unmatched. This CDR3 has 14 amino acids. From germline, CDR1 is MNHNS and CDR2 SASEGT. DNA of the CDR3: TGTGCCAGCAGCAGGACTAGCGGGGGGGAGACCCAGTACTTC. It codes for CASSRTSGGETQYF.

The chain combines TRBV9 with TRBJ1-4, with a possible D match to TRBD1 (5 bases). In germline, CDR1 is SGDLS, CDR2 YYNGEE. Trimming removed 3 bases from V and 7 bases from J, with 13 bases in between. The CDR3 runs to 14 residues. DNA of the CDR3: TGTGCCAGCAGCGAAGGGGTTCAGGCTGAAAAACTGTTTTTT. Encoded protein: CASSEGVQAEKLFF. Using reference TRBV9 and TRBJ1-4 for the parts outside the CDR3, the full variable domain is DSGVTQTPKHLITATGQRVTLRCSPRSGDLSVYWYQQSLDQGLQFLIQYYNGEERAKGNILERFSAQQFPDLHSELNLSSLELGDSALYFCASSEGVQAEKLFFGSGTQLSVL.

In its sample, this clone was seen once. This chain links TRBV6-2 or TRBV6-3 with TRBJ1-1; D may be TRBD1 (5 bases). This CDR3 is built from 16 residues. Germline V CDR1 and CDR2: MNHEY, SVGEGT. Trimming removed 0 bases from V and 2 bases from J, with 13 bases in between. CDR3 loop: CASSYSLGAGNTEAFF. In DNA, the CDR3 is TGTGCCAGCAGTTACTCGCTCGGGGCGGGAAACACTGAAGCTTTCTTT.

V gene TRBV7-2 combines with J gene TRBJ1-5; D not certain. CDR1 SGHTA and CDR2 FQGNSA come from the germline V gene. The CDR3 length is 13 residues. Deletions cut 1 base from V and 11 bases from J, with 12 bases between. The CDR3 sequence is CASSLEAKRTQHF. The CDR3 DNA sequence: TGTGCCAGCAGCTTAGAAGCTAAGAGGACCCAGCATTTT.

This chain uses TRBV19 with TRBJ1-4; 8 bases agree with TRBD1. Germline assignment: CDR1 LNHDA and CDR2 SQIVND (reference sequence). With V trimmed by 4 bases and J by 8 bases, 9 bases remained unmatched. The CDR3 has 15 amino acids. The CDR3 coding sequence is TGTGCCAGTAGTAGCCTGGGACAGGCGGAGGAAAAACTGTTTTTT. This gives the protein CASSSLGQAEEKLFF.

This chain uses TRBV27 with TRBJ2-7; D is perhaps TRBD1 or TRBD2 (6 bases each). CDR3 size: 15 residues. V lost 6 bases to trimming and J lost 4 bases, with 19 bases between them. From germline, CDR1 is MNHEY and CDR2 SMNVEV (reference sequence). CDR3 bases: TGTGCCAGCAGCCTTAGAAAGGGGGGCGGATACGAGCAGTACTTC. Translation gives CASSLRKGGGYEQYF.

The chain uses TRBV5-8 and TRBJ1-5; 7 positions agree with TRBD1. The CDR3 is 14 residues long. Germline lookup yields CDR1 SGHTS and CDR2 YDEGEE. J lost 4 bases, V lost 4 bases, and 5 bases had no gene match. The CDR3 here is CASSKGQPNQPQHF. In DNA form, the CDR3 reads TGTGCCAGCAGCAAGGGACAGCCAAATCAGCCCCAGCATTTT.

V gene TRBV2 combines with J gene TRBJ1-4, with 9 positions matching TRBD1. The CDR3 spans 13 residues. The ends lost 6 bases at V and 8 bases at J; junction bases unmatched: 4. From germline, CDR1 is SNHLY and CDR2 FYNNEI. CDR3 in amino acids: CASRGQGGEKLFF. The DNA of the CDR3 is TGTGCCAGCAGGGGACAGGGTGGAGAAAAACTGTTTTTT. The whole variable domain, filled in from reference TRBV2 and TRBJ1-4, reads EPEVTQTPSHQVTQMGQEVILRCVPISNHLYFYWYRQILGQKVEFLVSFYNNEISEKSEIFDDQFSVERPDGSNFTLKIRSTKLEDSAMYFCASRGQGGEKLFFGSGTQLSVL.

V and J are TRBV18 and TRBJ2-7; D assignment may be TRBD1 or TRBD2 (5 bases each). This CDR3 is built from 13 residues. Germline V gene sequence: CDR1 KGHSH, CDR2 LQKENI. With 4 bases removed from V and 6 bases from J, the gap between germline ends came to 13 bases. The CDR3 coding sequence is TGTGCCAGCTCACGGGGCAGTGAGGGCGAGCAGTACTTC. Amino acids: CASSRGSEGEQYF.

The chain recombines TRBV6-5 with TRBJ2-3; 7 bases are a match to TRBD2. Germline V gives CDR1 MNHEY, CDR2 SVGAGI. Unmatched junction bases numbered 8, after V lost 11 bases and J lost 6 bases. CDR3 length: 12 amino acids. The CDR3 region has the DNA TGTGCCTGCGGACTAGAATTGGATACGCAGTATTTT. Translating it yields CACGLELDTQYF.

The chain employs TRBV4-1 and TRBJ2-1; TRBD2 matches 8 bases. With 1 base clipped from V and 6 bases from J, the junction kept 8 bases outside the gene matches. Germline V gene data show CDR1 as MGHRA and CDR2 as YSYEKL. The CDR3 extends over 16 amino acids. The CDR3: CASSQGSAGGRNEQFF. The CDR3 DNA reads TGCGCCAGCAGCCAAGGGTCGGCGGGGGGACGCAATGAGCAGTTCTTC.